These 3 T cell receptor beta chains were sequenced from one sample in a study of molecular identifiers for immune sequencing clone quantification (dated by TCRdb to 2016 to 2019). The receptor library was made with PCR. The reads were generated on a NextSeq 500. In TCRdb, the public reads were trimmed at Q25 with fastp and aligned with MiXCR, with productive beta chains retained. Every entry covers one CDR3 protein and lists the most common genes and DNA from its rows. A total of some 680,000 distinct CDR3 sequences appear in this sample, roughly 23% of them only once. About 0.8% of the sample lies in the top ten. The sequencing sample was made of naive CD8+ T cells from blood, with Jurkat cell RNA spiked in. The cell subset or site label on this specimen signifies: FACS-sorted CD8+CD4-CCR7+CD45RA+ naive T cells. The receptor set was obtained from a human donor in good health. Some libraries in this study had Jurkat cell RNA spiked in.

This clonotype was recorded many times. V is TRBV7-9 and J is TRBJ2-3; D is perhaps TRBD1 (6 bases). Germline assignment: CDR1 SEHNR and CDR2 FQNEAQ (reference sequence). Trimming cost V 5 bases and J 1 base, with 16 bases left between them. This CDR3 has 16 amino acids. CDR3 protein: CASSTAIGGGTDTQYF. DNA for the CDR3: TGTGCCAGCAGCACAGCGATAGGGGGAGGCACAGATACGCAGTATTTT.

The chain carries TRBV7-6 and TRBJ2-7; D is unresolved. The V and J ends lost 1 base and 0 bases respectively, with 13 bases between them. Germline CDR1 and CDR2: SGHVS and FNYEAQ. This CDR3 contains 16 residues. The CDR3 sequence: CASSLGYGRSSYEQYF. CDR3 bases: TGTGCCAGCAGCTTAGGGTACGGACGGTCCTCCTACGAGCAGTACTTC.

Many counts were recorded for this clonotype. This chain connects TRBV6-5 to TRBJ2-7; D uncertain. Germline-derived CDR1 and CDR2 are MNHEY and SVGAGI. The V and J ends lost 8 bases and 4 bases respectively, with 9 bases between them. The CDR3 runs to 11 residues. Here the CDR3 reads CASGSAYEQYF. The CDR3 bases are TGTGCCAGCGGAAGTGCTTACGAGCAGTACTTC.